The rows below give T cell receptor beta chains drawn from one sample of a study of blood T cell repertoires in COVID-19. Only in-frame clones appear in the TCRdb table, and some are missing; sequencing was by immunoSEQ multiplex PCR. The table shows under 200,000 clones, with around nine tenths occurring only once. Sequencing used peripheral blood. The receptors originated from a young man with active or convalescent COVID-19. Both conserved end residues are part of each CDR3. A D gene is named only where the DNA matches it firmly. Size is omitted from some rows. Given values are once, few, many or a class for expanded clones.

cdr3_length	v_call	clone_size	d_call	j_call	cdr3_nt	cdr3_aa
13	TRBV5-8	NA	TRBD1	TRBJ1-2	TGTGCCAGCAGCTTGAGGGGGCTTGGTGGCTACACCTTC	CASSLRGLGGYTF
14	TRBV27	NA	NA	TRBJ2-3	TGTGCCAGCAGTTTACGGTCCGCTACAGATACGCAGTATTTT	CASSLRSATDTQYF
13	TRBV9	NA	NA	TRBJ2-3	TGTGCCAGCAGTCAGGGTCGAACAGATACGCAGTATTTT	CASSQGRTDTQYF
13	TRBV6-5	NA	NA	TRBJ1-6	TGTGCCAGCAGTCTCGCGGGGGGCGGGTCCCTCCACTTT	CASSLAGGGSLHF
14	TRBV6-1	NA	NA	TRBJ2-5	TGTGCCAGCAGTGAACGCACAGACCAAGAGACCCAGTACTTC	CASSERTDQETQYF
15	TRBV7-2	NA	NA	TRBJ2-5	TGTGCCAGCAGCGAAGGGGGTGTCAGGGCAGAGACCCAGTACTTC	CASSEGGVRAETQYF
15	TRBV9	NA	TRBD2	TRBJ2-7	TGTGCCAGCAGCGCCGGGACTAGCGTCCTCTACGAGCAGTACTTC	CASSAGTSVLYEQYF
13	TRBV10-3	NA	NA	TRBJ1-5	TGTGCCTCCCGGACAGAAGATAATCAGCCCCAGCATTTT	CASRTEDNQPQHF
16	TRBV27	NA	TRBD1	TRBJ2-5	TGTGCCAGCAGTCCCCCCGGACAGGGGGGGGGTACGACCCAGTACTTC	CASSPPGQGGGTTQYF
15	TRBV6-5	NA	TRBD2	TRBJ2-3	TGTGCCAGCAGTTACTCCGTAGCGGGACGACATACGCAGTATTTT	CASSYSVAGRHTQYF
15	TRBV19	few	TRBD2	TRBJ2-3	TGTGCCAGTGCCGCTAGCGGGAGGGCCACAGATACGCAGTATTTT	CASAASGRATDTQYF
15	TRBV6-5	NA	NA	TRBJ2-7	TGTGCCAGCAGTTACTCGGAGGGGGCCGACTACGAGCAGTACTTC	CASSYSEGADYEQYF
15	TRBV5-1	NA	TRBD2	TRBJ2-7	TGCGCCAGCAGCTTGGTGGCGGGGGGCTCCTACGAGCAGTACTTC	CASSLVAGGSYEQYF